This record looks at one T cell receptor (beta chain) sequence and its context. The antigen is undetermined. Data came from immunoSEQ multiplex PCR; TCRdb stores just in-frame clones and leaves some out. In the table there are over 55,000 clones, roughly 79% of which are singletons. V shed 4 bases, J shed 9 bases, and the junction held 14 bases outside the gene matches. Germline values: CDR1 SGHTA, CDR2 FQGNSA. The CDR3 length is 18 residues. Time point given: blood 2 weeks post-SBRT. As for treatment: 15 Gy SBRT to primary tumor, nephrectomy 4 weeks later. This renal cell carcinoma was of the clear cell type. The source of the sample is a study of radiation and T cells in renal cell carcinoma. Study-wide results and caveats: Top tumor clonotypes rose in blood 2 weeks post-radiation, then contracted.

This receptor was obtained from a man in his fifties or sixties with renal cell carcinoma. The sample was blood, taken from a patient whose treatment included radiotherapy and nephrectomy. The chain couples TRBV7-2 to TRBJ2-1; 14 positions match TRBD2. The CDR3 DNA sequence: TGTGCCAGCAGCTCGTGGGGACTAGCGGGGGCCTCTGGCAGTGAGCAGTTCTTC. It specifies CASSSWGLAGASGSEQFF.